This TCR beta chain comes out of a study of blood T cell repertoires in COVID-19. Looking at the study overall: Specimens from acute and convalescent COVID-19 originated in the United States, Italy and Spain.

Participants came from about 24 US areas, aged roughly 18 to 95 years. Per the authors' pipeline: Researchers report that nucleated cell counts were estimated from reference gene primer amplification. The assay was immunoSEQ multiplex PCR, and TCRdb's table has in-frame clones only and misses some. V and J calls and clone size are as listed in that table; D and trimming were resolved from the DNA. The sample includes a few hundred thousand clones, roughly 90% of them seen just once. Trimming cost V 4 bases and J 2 bases, with 13 bases left between them. The germline gives CDR1 KGHSH, CDR2 LQKENI. The CDR3 runs to 15 residues.

The receptor was derived from a woman in her sixties or seventies who had recovered from COVID-19. The chain has TRBV18 and TRBJ2-3; D might be TRBD2 (6 bases). The specimen sequenced was PBMCs or T cells enriched from blood (not recorded which). CDR3 residues: CASSQTRRTTDTQYF. CDR3 DNA sequence: TGTGCCAGCTCACAGACTAGGAGGACCACAGATACGCAGTATTTT.